This TCR beta chain was identified during a study of regulatory T cells in long-lasting Graves disease. This clonotype was seen only a few times. A far larger clone is one base from this, pointing to a likely read error. From germline, CDR1 is ENHRY and CDR2 SYGVKD. Trimming stripped 3 bases from V and 4 bases from J, with 12 bases between. This CDR3 region has 15 residues. Combining iRepertoire HTBI primers with Arm-PCR of CDR3 regions, the authors built TCR beta libraries. TCRdb processed the multiplex PCR reads anew with MiXCR; each CDR3 protein has one entry. Among approximately 310,000 distinct CDR3 sequences listed, 18% were seen once. Stated time point: newly diagnosed GD, antithyroid drugs for less than 3 months. Preparation of the TCR library used RNA extracted from PBMCs.

The sequenced sample was peripheral blood mononuclear cells (PBMCs), obtained at new diagnosis, from a patient treated with antithyroid drugs. The receptor comes from a female donor with Graves disease. The chain employs TRBV10-3 and TRBJ2-2; possible D gene TRBD2, 6 bases. CDR3 sequence reads: CAISEKDGSTGELFF. The CDR3 region has the DNA TGTGCCATCAGTGAAAAAGACGGGAGCACCGGGGAGCTGTTTTTT.